This TCR beta chain appears in the sequencing data of a study of CXCR3-negative and CXCR3-positive naive CD8 T cells. The study, taken as a whole, reports: CXCR3-positive naive cells had TRB CDR3s that were more hydrophobic than CXCR3-negative naive cells had.

With regard to this clonotype: No antigen is known for it.

Cells that were CD45RO-CCR7+CD27+CD95- constituted naive CD8+ T cells. It was by 5' RACE with UMI labels that the TRB cDNA libraries were prepared. Reanalyzing the 5' RACE reads, TCRdb keeps one entry per CDR3 protein, without DNA. This table holds about 62,000 distinct CDR3 sequences. The CDR3 sequence is 15 residues long. CDR1 MNHEY and CDR2 SVGAGI come from the germline V gene. The V gene is TRBV6-5, the J gene TRBJ1-4. This TCR derives from a human donor in good health. Some clones in this sample may be carry-over from other donors' samples. The sample comprised naive CXCR3- CD8+ T cells from blood. Subset indicated: CD45RO-CCR7+CD27+CD95- naive CD8+ T cells lacking CXCR3 (TNR3-). The CDR3 here is CASSSPRSTNEKLFF.